This record looks at one TCR beta chain sequence and its context. Its antigen is still unknown. This sample is drawn from a study of T cell responses to AZD1222 COVID-19 vaccine. Study details: Combined were second doses at about 4 or about 12 weeks.

Here immunoSEQ multiplex PCR was the method, and the copy in TCRdb shows in-frame clones only, minus some. The table shows approximately 44,000 clones, with roughly 80% occurring only once. The study, taken as a whole, reports: Mostly white British, mostly female donors; authors suggested clonal diversity may be underestimated. Receipt of two AZD1222 doses was followed by a rise in Spike-specific TCR breadth and depth. Just six AZD1222 recipients were seropositive at baseline.

CDR3 length: 15 amino acids. V was pared by 3 bases and J by 2 bases, with 11 bases between. Germline V lookup: CDR1 KGHSH, CDR2 LQKENI. The TCR was taken from an adult in good health. Material: peripheral blood, obtained on day 0 of AZD1222 vaccination. The rearrangement links TRBV18 to TRBJ1-3; D unresolved. Written as DNA, the CDR3 is TGTGCCAGCTCACCGGTTCAGTTTACTGGAAACACCATATATTTT. Protein product: CASSPVQFTGNTIYF.